Here is one T cell receptor (beta chain) with its context. Its antigen is not identified. Sequencing used immunoSEQ multiplex PCR; TCRdb keeps in-frame clones, though not all of them. The table records roughly 55,000 clones, roughly 87% of them present only once. CDR1 KGHSH and CDR2 LQKENI come from the germline V gene. CDR3 length equals 14 residues. V lost 2 bases to trimming and J lost 7 bases, with 12 bases between them. These data come from a study of T cell responses to AZD1222 COVID-19 vaccine. Overall study findings and caveats: An increase in Spike-specific TCR breadth and depth was observed after two AZD1222 doses.

The source was peripheral blood, collected on day 0 of AZD1222 vaccination. The sequence came from an adult in good health. V usage is TRBV18 and J usage is TRBJ1-5, with D tentatively TRBD1 (6 bases). For the CDR3, the DNA is TGTGCCAGCTCACCATCAGGGGTTGGACAGCCCCAGCATTTT. It translates to CASSPSGVGQPQHF.